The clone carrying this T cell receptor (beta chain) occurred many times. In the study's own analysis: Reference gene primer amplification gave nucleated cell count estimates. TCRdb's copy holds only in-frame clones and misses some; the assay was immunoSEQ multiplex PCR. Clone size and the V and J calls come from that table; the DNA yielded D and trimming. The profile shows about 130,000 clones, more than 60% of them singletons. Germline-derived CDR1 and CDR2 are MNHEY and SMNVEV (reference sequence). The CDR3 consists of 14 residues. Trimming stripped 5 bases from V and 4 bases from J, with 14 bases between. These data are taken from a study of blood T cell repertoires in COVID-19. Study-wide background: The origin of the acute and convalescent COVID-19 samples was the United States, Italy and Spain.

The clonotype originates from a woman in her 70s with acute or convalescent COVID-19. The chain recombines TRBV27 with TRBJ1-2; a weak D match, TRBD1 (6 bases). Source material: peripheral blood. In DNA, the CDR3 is TGTGCCAGCAGTATGACAGGCCGAGGCTATGGCTACACCTTC. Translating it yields CASSMTGRGYGYTF.